Given below is one T cell receptor (beta chain) in context. Its target is not known. The data stem from a study of lymphopenia after photon versus proton radiotherapy. Study-level points and caveats: In patients who died, overall survival fell as post-nadir TCR diversity dropped more. Better survival with proton therapy was suggested as possible, not demonstrated. Proton therapy kept repertoires fairly stable, unlike photons, which gained effector/memory cells. After lymphocyte nadir, photon-treated repertoires showed oligoclonal expansion, especially CD8+ Temra.

With 8 bases removed from V and 7 bases from J, the gap between germline ends came to 15 bases. This CDR3 region has 12 residues. CDR1 MDHEN and CDR2 SYDVKM come from the germline V gene. Profiled with immunoSEQ multiplex PCR; TCRdb holds only in-frame clones, not every one. The sample yields about 83,000 clones, around 83% seen once. The chain combines TRBV28 with TRBJ2-7; no clear D. The sequence came from a man aged 60 to 69 with pancreatic cancer. Source: peripheral blood, taken from a patient treated with proton-based radiotherapy. The CDR3 here is CASGPRQREQYF. The CDR3 coding sequence is TGTGCCAGCGGCCCAAGACAACGGGAGCAGTACTTC.